This TCR beta chain is from a study of T cells expressing NK-cell markers. Germline V gene lookup returns CDR1 MNHNY and CDR2 SVGAGI (reference sequence). This CDR3 comprises 12 residues. TCRdb re-called the 5' RACE reads; one entry per CDR3 protein, DNA not given. The sample has hundreds of thousands of distinct CDR3 sequences, and its top ten clones hold around 4.2%. J is TRBJ1-5 and V is TRBV6-6; TCRdb proposes TRBD1, but this gene call is untestable without DNA. The TCR comes from a woman between 18 and 75 years old in good health. The sequenced sample consisted of blood T cells: a sorted CD56 or NKG2C T cell subset, CD4+ or CD8+ T cells, or bulk PBMC T cells (not recorded which). CDR3 protein: CASSRGDQPQHF.